These T cell receptor beta chains were read from a single sample in a study of shared clonotypes between healthy human individuals. The repertoire was sequenced with immunoSEQ multiplex PCR; TCRdb's copy has only in-frame clones and lacks some. The sample lists approximately 510,000 clones, more than 65% occurring once. Sequencing used PBMCs. The receptor set was obtained from a woman in her thirties or forties in good health. Some clones in this sample may be carry-over from other donors' samples. Both conserved end residues are part of each CDR3. The D gene is left open where the match is weak. Only part of the rows carry a size: once, few, many, or a class if the clone is expanded.

J gene	D gene	V gene	clone size	CDR3 protein	CDR3 DNA
TRBJ1-5	NA	TRBV10-1	once	CASSDKKRLGGNQPQHF	TGCGCCAGCAGTGATAAGAAGCGGCTCGGGGGCAATCAGCCCCAGCATTTT
TRBJ2-1	NA	TRBV30	NA	CAWSLTGEQFF	TGTGCCTGGAGCCTCACGGGTGAGCAGTTCTTC
TRBJ2-2	TRBD2	TRBV4-1	NA	CASSPGLAGAHTGELFF	TGCGCCAGCAGCCCTGGACTAGCGGGCGCCCACACCGGGGAGCTGTTTTTT
TRBJ1-5	TRBD1	TRBV7-2	NA	CASSLGPWTGKEPQHF	TGTGCCAGCAGCTTAGGCCCCTGGACAGGGAAGGAGCCCCAGCATTTT
TRBJ2-1	TRBD2	TRBV4-1	NA	CASSQGVSGTSANEQFF	TGCGCCAGCAGCCAAGGAGTCTCCGGGACTAGCGCCAATGAGCAGTTCTTC
TRBJ2-7	NA	TRBV6-1	NA	CASSEVGSYEQYF	TGTGCCAGCAGTGAGGTCGGTAGCTACGAGCAGTACTTC
TRBJ2-5	NA	TRBV30	NA	CAWAQSQETQYF	TGTGCCTGGGCACAGAGCCAAGAGACCCAGTACTTC
TRBJ2-7	TRBD1	TRBV29-1	NA	CSVEDPRGQGYEQYF	TGCAGCGTTGAAGATCCCAGGGGGCAAGGCTACGAGCAGTACTTC
TRBJ2-2	TRBD2	TRBV27	NA	CATGVLAGRTGELFF	TGTGCCACCGGAGTACTAGCGGGACGGACCGGGGAGCTGTTTTTT
TRBJ1-1	NA	TRBV2	NA	CASRRDWNTEAFF	TGTGCCAGCAGACGAGATTGGAACACTGAAGCTTTCTTT
TRBJ1-1	NA	TRBV7-2	NA	CASSLVGQANTEAFF	TGTGCCAGCAGCTTAGTAGGGCAGGCGAACACTGAAGCTTTCTTT
TRBJ1-1	NA	TRBV7-2	NA	CASSLAAGNTEAFF	TGTGCCAGCAGCTTAGCGGCGGGGAACACTGAAGCTTTCTTT
TRBJ2-2	NA	TRBV29-1	NA	CSVEWGAGTGELFF	TGCAGCGTTGAGTGGGGGGCAGGAACCGGGGAGCTGTTTTTT
TRBJ2-1	TRBD2	TRBV28	NA	CASHQRGRDNEQFF	TGTGCCAGCCATCAACGCGGGAGGGACAATGAGCAGTTCTTC
TRBJ2-6	NA	TRBV9	NA	CASSAGISGANVLTF	TGTGCCAGCAGCGCAGGGATCTCTGGGGCCAACGTCCTGACTTTC
TRBJ2-7	TRBD2	TRBV6-1	NA	CASSAGLDTQSSYEQYF	TGTGCCAGCAGTGCGGGACTAGACACACAGAGCTCCTACGAGCAGTACTTC
TRBJ2-5	TRBD2	TRBV4-1	NA	CASSQQGWLAGGETQYF	TGCGCCAGCAGCCAACAAGGATGGCTAGCGGGAGGAGAGACCCAGTACTTC
TRBJ2-1	NA	TRBV9	NA	CASSPRHQGNVYNEQFF	TGTGCCAGCAGCCCCCGTCATCAGGGTAACGTCTACAATGAGCAGTTCTTC
TRBJ2-3	NA	TRBV7-2	NA	CASSPRAGADTQYF	TGTGCCAGCAGCCCCCGGGCGGGCGCAGATACGCAGTATTTT
TRBJ2-7	NA	TRBV4-1	once	CASSQGERFYEQYF	TGCGCCAGCAGCCAAGGGGAGCGGTTTTACGAGCAGTACTTC
TRBJ1-2	NA	TRBV7-2	NA	CASSPRQVGGYTF	TGTGCCAGCAGCCCCCGGCAGGTGGGTGGCTACACCTTC
TRBJ2-3	NA	TRBV9	NA	CASSALGPSDEVDTDTQYF	TGTGCCAGCAGCGCCCTGGGACCCTCGGATGAGGTCGACACAGATACGCAGTATTTT
TRBJ2-2	TRBD1	TRBV7-9	few	CASSSRGSGGVTGELFF	TGTGCCAGCAGCTCCCGAGGATCAGGGGGAGTAACCGGGGAGCTGTTTTTT
TRBJ1-2	NA	TRBV7-9	NA	CASSSGLTGGGYTF	TGTGCCAGCAGCTCCGGACTGACTGGTGGTGGCTACACCTTC
TRBJ2-7	NA	TRBV4-1	NA	CASSQDSGISGEQYF	TGCGCCAGCAGCCAAGATTCAGGGATTAGTGGCGAGCAGTACTTC
TRBJ2-2	TRBD1	TRBV5-4	NA	CASSPPTGQGVTGELFF	TGTGCCAGCAGCCCCCCCACGGGACAGGGTGTTACCGGGGAGCTGTTTTTT
TRBJ1-5	NA	TRBV6-5	NA	CASSSLPGLRGPQHF	TGTGCCAGCAGTAGCCTACCCGGACTGAGGGGGCCCCAGCATTTT